The clone carrying this T cell receptor beta chain was recorded a few times. CDR3 length equals 14 residues. CDR1 is SNHLY and CDR2 is FYNNEI in the germline V gene. The V gene end was trimmed by 4 bases and the J gene end by 1 base; junction bases not matched to a gene: 2. These data are taken from a study of shared clonotypes between healthy human individuals. Profiling relied on immunoSEQ multiplex PCR, and the TCRdb table lists in-frame clones only, not all of them. The sample yields around 1,000,000 clones, approximately 75% seen once. The clonotype originates from a man younger than 35 in good health. Some clones in this sample may be carry-over from other donors' samples. This chain connects TRBV2 to TRBJ2-7, with 9 nucleotides matching TRBD2. Sequenced sample: memory CD4+ T cells from PBMCs. The subset here: CD45RA-negative fraction. Written as DNA, the CDR3 is TGTGCCAGCAGTGGGACTAGCGTATCCTACGAGCAGTACTTC. Translated: CASSGTSVSYEQYF.